Below are 17 T cell receptor beta chains sequenced from a single sample in a study of control samples from healthy donors and cancer patients. Some clones are missing from TCRdb's copy, which holds only in-frame ones; the method was immunoSEQ multiplex PCR. The repertoire holds about 29,000 clones, with 70% to 90% as singletons. Input material: formalin-fixed, paraffin-embedded tissue. These receptors all stem from a female donor with melanoma.

The chain recombines TRBV6-2 or TRBV6-3 with TRBJ2-5, with D perhaps TRBD1 or TRBD2 (5 bases each). Trimming removed 1 base at V and 5 bases at J, with 14 bases between. Germline-derived CDR1 and CDR2 are MNHEY and SVGEGT. The CDR3 is 15 amino acids. CDR3 amino acids: CASSYWDEGRETQYF. CDR3 DNA sequence: TGTGCCAGCAGTTACTGGGACGAGGGTAGGGAGACCCAGTACTTC.

The rearrangement links TRBV7-2 to TRBJ2-6, with D maybe TRBD2 (5 bases). Germline loops: CDR1 SGHTA, CDR2 FQGNSA. CDR3 size: 14 residues. Trimming took off 1 base at V and 4 bases at J, with 5 bases between the two ends. CDR3 sequence: CASSLGGGANVLTF. The DNA of the CDR3 is TGTGCCAGCAGCTTAGGAGGGGGGGCCAACGTCCTGACTTTC.

The chain links TRBV30 to TRBJ2-1, with 9 bases matching TRBD2. Germline V gene sequence: CDR1 GTSNPN, CDR2 SVGIG (reference sequence). The CDR3 spans 18 residues. V shed 3 bases, J shed 7 bases, and the junction held 19 bases outside the gene matches. The CDR3 spells CAWREYRTPSGRWNEQFF. DNA of the CDR3: TGTGCCTGGAGGGAATATCGCACCCCGAGCGGGAGGTGGAATGAGCAGTTCTTC.

The DNA of the CDR3 is TGCGCCAGCAGCCAAGCCGGGACAGGGAGGTATCGTGGCTACACCTTC. Protein sequence: CASSQAGTGRYRGYTF. This sequence joins TRBV4-3 and TRBJ1-2; TRBD1 agrees at 9 bases. This CDR3 contains 16 residues. CDR1 is LGHNA, CDR2 YSLEER, per germline. V was clipped by 1 base and J by 7 bases; unmatched bases: 10.

V is TRBV7-9 and J is TRBJ2-2; 10 bases map to TRBD2. V lost 5 bases, J lost 9 bases, and 9 bases stayed unmatched. This CDR3 spans 15 amino acids. Germline values: CDR1 SEHNR, CDR2 FQNEAQ (reference sequence). The CDR3 DNA follows: TGTGCCAGCAGCGACACTCTAGCGGGAGAATGGGAGCTGTTTTTT. Amino acid sequence: CASSDTLAGEWELFF.

This sequence joins TRBV10-3 and TRBJ2-7, with D tentatively TRBD1 or TRBD2 (6 bases each). Germline V gives CDR1 ENHRY, CDR2 SYGVKD. Trimming removed 10 bases from V and 2 bases from J, with 15 bases in between. This CDR3 has 13 amino acids. CDR3 in amino acids: CATQRGVTYEQYF. In DNA form, the CDR3 reads TGTGCCACCCAAAGGGGGGTCACCTACGAGCAGTACTTC.

The V and J genes are TRBV14 and TRBJ1-1, with D tentatively TRBD1 (5 bases). Germline CDR1 reads SGHDN; CDR2 reads FVKESK. V was clipped by 4 bases and J by 5 bases, with 11 bases between them. The CDR3 is 13 amino acids. The CDR3 nucleotides are TGTGCCAGCAGCCTTCCAGGGAAAACTGAAGCTTTCTTT. Encoded protein: CASSLPGKTEAFF.

The chain has TRBV2 and TRBJ1-2; TRBD1 agrees at 9 bases. CDR3 length: 14 amino acids. Looked up from germline, CDR1 is SNHLY and CDR2 is FYNNEI. The V and J ends lost 1 base and 7 bases, in that order; junction bases with no gene match: 4. The CDR3 is CASSEGRDRAGYTF. The CDR3 bases are TGTGCCAGCAGTGAAGGGCGGGACAGGGCTGGCTACACCTTC.

This clone showed up just once. J is TRBJ2-7 and V is TRBV29-1; TRBD1 aligns across 7 bases. Germline lookup yields CDR1 SQVTM and CDR2 ANQGSEA. The CDR3 extends over 12 amino acids. Trimming removed 6 bases from V and 2 bases from J; junction bases left unmatched: 4. CDR3 in DNA: TGCAGCGTGTCGACAGGGCCCTACGAGCAGTACTTC. Residues: CSVSTGPYEQYF.

The chain has TRBV9 and TRBJ1-5; D is unclear. The germline gives CDR1 SGDLS, CDR2 YYNGEE. The V end lost 3 bases, the J end lost 5 bases, and 9 bases lay between the germline ends. This CDR3 is built from 13 residues. CDR3 sequence reads: CASSARSDQPQHF. The CDR3 bases are TGTGCCAGCAGCGCGCGGTCGGATCAGCCCCAGCATTTT. Drawing the rest from reference TRBV9 and TRBJ1-5, the complete variable domain is DSGVTQTPKHLITATGQRVTLRCSPRSGDLSVYWYQQSLDQGLQFLIQYYNGEERAKGNILERFSAQQFPDLHSELNLSSLELGDSALYFCASSARSDQPQHFGDGTRLSIL.

The chain uses TRBV11-1 and TRBJ2-1; 11 bases match TRBD2. This CDR3 region has 16 residues. Germline CDR1 and CDR2: SGHAT and FQDESV (reference sequence). The ends lost 0 bases at V and 8 bases at J; junction bases unmatched: 6. The CDR3 sequence: CASSLAGLADTDEQFF. CDR3 in DNA: TGTGCCAGCAGCTTAGCGGGACTAGCGGACACAGATGAGCAGTTCTTC.

This chain connects TRBV15 to TRBJ1-2; possible D gene TRBD1, 5 bases. The length of the CDR3 is 17 residues. Germline V gene data show CDR1 as LNHNV and CDR2 as YYDKDF (reference sequence). Trimming pared 0 bases from V and 0 bases from J, leaving 14 bases between. This chain's CDR3 is CATSRDFLRGSNYGYTF. The CDR3 bases are TGTGCCACCAGCAGAGATTTCCTTCGGGGGTCTAACTATGGCTACACCTTC.

The chain recombines TRBV10-2 with TRBJ2-1, with 8 bases fitting TRBD2. V shed 3 bases and J 9 bases; nucleotides not matched to a gene: 1. The germline V gene encodes CDR1 WSHSY and CDR2 SAAADI. This CDR3 spans 12 amino acids. The CDR3 DNA reads as TGCGCCAGCAGTGAACTAGCGGTTGAGCAGTTCTTC. Translating it yields CASSELAVEQFF.

The chain recombines TRBV3-1 (or the pseudogene TRBV3-2) with TRBJ2-1; D may match TRBD1 or TRBD2 (5 bases each). Germline loops: CDR1 LGHDT, CDR2 YNNKEL (reference sequence). This CDR3 region has 15 residues. Trimming took off 6 bases at V and 1 base at J, with 13 bases between the two ends. The CDR3 DNA sequence: TGTGCCAGCAGTCATGTGGGACCTTCCTACAATGAGCAGTTCTTC. Translating it yields CASSHVGPSYNEQFF.

This sequence joins TRBV27 and TRBJ2-1, with D uncertain. This CDR3 has 14 amino acids. The V end was cut by 0 bases, the J end by 8 bases, with 11 bases between. Germline loops: CDR1 MNHEY, CDR2 SMNVEV (reference sequence). The CDR3 DNA sequence: TGTGCCAGCAGTTTATCGGCCATCTGGGATGAGCAGTTCTTC. Encoded protein: CASSLSAIWDEQFF.

The gene calls are TRBV11-3 and TRBJ2-7, with D possibly matching TRBD1 (6 bases). The CDR3 contains 14 residues. Trimming shortened V by 0 bases and J by 6 bases, and 12 bases separated the two germline ends. CDR1 is SGHNT, CDR2 YENEEA, per germline. The CDR3 nucleotides read TGTGCCAGCAGCTTAGAGAGCAGGGGCTCCGAGCAGTACTTC. Amino acid sequence: CASSLESRGSEQYF.

The genes are TRBV7-9 and TRBJ2-7, with 8 bases lining up with TRBD1. Trimming took 1 base from V and 6 from J; bases not matched to a gene: 5. This CDR3 has 14 residues. Germline CDR1 is SEHNR and CDR2 is FQNEAQ (reference sequence). The CDR3 bases are TGTGCCAGCAGCTTAGGGGGACAGGCGCCCGAGCAGTACTTC. It encodes CASSLGGQAPEQYF.